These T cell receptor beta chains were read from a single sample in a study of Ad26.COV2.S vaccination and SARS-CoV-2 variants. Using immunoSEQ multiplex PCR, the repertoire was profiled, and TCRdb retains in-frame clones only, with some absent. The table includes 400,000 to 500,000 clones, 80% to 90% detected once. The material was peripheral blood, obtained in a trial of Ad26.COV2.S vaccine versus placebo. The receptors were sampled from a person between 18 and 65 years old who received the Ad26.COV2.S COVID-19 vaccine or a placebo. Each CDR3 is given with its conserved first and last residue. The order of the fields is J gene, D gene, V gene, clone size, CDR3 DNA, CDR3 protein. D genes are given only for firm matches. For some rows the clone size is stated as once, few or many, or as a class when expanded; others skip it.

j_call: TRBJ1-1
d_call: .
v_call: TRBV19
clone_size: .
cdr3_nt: TGTGCCAGTATCCCTAAAACCGGACAGTCCACTGAAGCTTTCTTT
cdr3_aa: CASIPKTGQSTEAFF

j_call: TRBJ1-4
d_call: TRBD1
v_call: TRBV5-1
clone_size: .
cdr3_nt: TGCGCCAGCAGCCCTTGGACAGGGGGCATGGGTAATGAAAAACTGTTTTTT
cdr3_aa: CASSPWTGGMGNEKLFF

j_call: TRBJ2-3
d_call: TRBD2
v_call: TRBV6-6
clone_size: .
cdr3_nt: TGTGCCAGCAGTTACTCGACTAGCGGGAGGGATACGCAGTATTTT
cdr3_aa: CASSYSTSGRDTQYF

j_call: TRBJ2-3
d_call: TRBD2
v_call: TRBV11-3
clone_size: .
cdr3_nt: TGTGCCAGCAGCCTCATAGCGGGAGGCACAGATACGCAGTATTTT
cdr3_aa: CASSLIAGGTDTQYF

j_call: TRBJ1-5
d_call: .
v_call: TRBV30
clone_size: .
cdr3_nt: TGTGCCTGGAGCGCTGATAGCAATCAGCCCCAGCATTTT
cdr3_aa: CAWSADSNQPQHF

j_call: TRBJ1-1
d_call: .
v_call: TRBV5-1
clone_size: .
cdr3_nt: TGCGCCAGCAGCTTAGACAGCCTGAACACTGAAGCTTTCTTT
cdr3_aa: CASSLDSLNTEAFF

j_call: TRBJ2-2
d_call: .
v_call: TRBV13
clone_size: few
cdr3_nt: TGTGCCAGCAGCACTACTCGACAGAGAAACACCGGGGAGCTGTTTTTT
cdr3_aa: CASSTTRQRNTGELFF

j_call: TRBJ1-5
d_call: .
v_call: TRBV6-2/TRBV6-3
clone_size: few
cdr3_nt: TGTGCCAGCAGTTACGCTGGGATTGGGGGCAATCAGCCCCAGCATTTT
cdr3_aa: CASSYAGIGGNQPQHF

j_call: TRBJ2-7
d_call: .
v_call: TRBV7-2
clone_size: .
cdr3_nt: TGTGCCAGCAGCTTGCGCGAGGGTCCCGGCCTCTACGAGCAGTACTTC
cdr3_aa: CASSLREGPGLYEQYF

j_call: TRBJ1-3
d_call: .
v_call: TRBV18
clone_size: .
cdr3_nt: TGTGCCAGCTCGGAAAGCGGGGGGTCCTCTGGAAACACCATATATTTT
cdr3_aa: CASSESGGSSGNTIYF

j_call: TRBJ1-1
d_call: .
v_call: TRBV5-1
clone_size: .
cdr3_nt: TGCGCCAGCAGCCCGGGTGGGGAGATTGAAGCTTTCTTT
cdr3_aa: CASSPGGEIEAFF

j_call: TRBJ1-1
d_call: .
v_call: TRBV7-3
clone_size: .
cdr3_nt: TGTGCCAGCAGCTTAACTGGGGTGGGGAGGAACACTGAAGCTTTCTTT
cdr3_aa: CASSLTGVGRNTEAFF

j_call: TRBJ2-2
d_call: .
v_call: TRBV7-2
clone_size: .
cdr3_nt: TGTGCCAGCACCCAGGGATCCGGTGCGAACACCGGGGAGCTGTTTTTT
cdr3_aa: CASTQGSGANTGELFF

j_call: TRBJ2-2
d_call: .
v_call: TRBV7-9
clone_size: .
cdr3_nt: TGTGCCAGCCCAAGGGGAGCCAACGCGAACACCGGGGAGCTGTTTTTT
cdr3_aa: CASPRGANANTGELFF

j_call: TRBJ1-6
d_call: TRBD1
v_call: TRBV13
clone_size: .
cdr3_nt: TGTGCCAGCAGCTTAGCGGGGGCAGGGGGCGCGAGATCACCCCTCCACTTT
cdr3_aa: CASSLAGAGGARSPLHF

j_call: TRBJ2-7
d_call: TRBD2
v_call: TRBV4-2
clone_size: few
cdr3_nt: TGTGCCAGCAGCCAAGAAAGGCTAGCGGACTACTACGAGCAGTACTTC
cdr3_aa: CASSQERLADYYEQYF

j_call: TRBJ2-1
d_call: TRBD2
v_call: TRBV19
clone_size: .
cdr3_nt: TGTGCCAGTAGTATGTTTTCCGGCGGGGGGTACAATGAGCAGTTCTTC
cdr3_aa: CASSMFSGGGYNEQFF

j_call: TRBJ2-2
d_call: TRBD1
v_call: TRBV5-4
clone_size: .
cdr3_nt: TGTGCCAGCAGCAACGACAGGGGGCGAATCACCGGGGAGCTGTTTTTT
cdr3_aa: CASSNDRGRITGELFF

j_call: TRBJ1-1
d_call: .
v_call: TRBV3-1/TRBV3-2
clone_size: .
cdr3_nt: TGTGCCAGCAGCCACCACGGTGGGGGCGCGAACACTGAAGCTTTCTTT
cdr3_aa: CASSHHGGGANTEAFF

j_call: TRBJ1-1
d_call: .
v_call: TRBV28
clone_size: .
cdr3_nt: TGTGCCAGCAGTTTTAAGGTGGTCACTGAAGCTTTCTTT
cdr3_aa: CASSFKVVTEAFF

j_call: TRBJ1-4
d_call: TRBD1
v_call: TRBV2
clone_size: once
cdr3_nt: TGTGCCAGCTCCCGGCGGACAGGGGATGAAAAACTGTTTTTT
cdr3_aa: CASSRRTGDEKLFF

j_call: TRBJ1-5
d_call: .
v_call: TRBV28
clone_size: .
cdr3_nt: TGTGCCAGCAGTTTGGATCAGCCCCAGCATTTT
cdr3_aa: CASSLDQPQHF

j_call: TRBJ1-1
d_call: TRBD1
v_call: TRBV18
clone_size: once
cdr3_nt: TGTGCCAGCTCAGACGACAGGGCCACTGAAGCTTTCTTT
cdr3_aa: CASSDDRATEAFF

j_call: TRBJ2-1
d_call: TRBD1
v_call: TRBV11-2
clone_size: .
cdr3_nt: TGTGCCAGCAGCTTAGACAGGGGGTGGGATGAGCAGTTCTTC
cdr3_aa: CASSLDRGWDEQFF

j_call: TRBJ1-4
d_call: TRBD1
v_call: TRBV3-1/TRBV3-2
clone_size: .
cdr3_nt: TGTGCCAGCAGCCACCATGGAGGGGGCTCTGAAAAACTGTTTTTT
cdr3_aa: CASSHHGGGSEKLFF

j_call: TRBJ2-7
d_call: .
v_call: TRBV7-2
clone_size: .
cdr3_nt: TGTGCCAGCAGCTCCTACAGGGATTGGGGCGAGCAGTACTTC
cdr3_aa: CASSSYRDWGEQYF

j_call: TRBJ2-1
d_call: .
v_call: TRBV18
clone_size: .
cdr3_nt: TGTGCCAGCTCACCACCCCAGGGGTCATACAATGAGCAGTTCTTC
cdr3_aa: CASSPPQGSYNEQFF

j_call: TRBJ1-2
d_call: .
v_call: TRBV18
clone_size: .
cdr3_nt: TGTGCCAGCTCCCCTCCGACTTGGACCTATGGCTACACCTTC
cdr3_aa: CASSPPTWTYGYTF

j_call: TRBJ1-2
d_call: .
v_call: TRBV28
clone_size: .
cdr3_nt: TGTGCCAGCAGCCCGGACAGCTATGGCTACACCTTC
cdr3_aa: CASSPDSYGYTF

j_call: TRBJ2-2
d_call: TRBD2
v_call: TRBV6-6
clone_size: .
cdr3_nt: TGTGCCAGCAGCGGGTCTAGCGGGGCGACCGGGGAGCTGTTTTTT
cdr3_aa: CASSGSSGATGELFF

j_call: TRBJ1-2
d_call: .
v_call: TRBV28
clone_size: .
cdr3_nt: TGTGCCAGCAGCTCATCGGGGACGGACTATGGCTACACCTTC
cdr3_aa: CASSSSGTDYGYTF

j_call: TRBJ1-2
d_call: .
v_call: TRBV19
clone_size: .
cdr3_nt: TGTGCCAGTAGTCTCTACCTACCCGGTCACTATGGCTACACCTTC
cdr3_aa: CASSLYLPGHYGYTF

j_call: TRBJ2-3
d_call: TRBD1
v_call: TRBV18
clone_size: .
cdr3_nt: TGTGCCAGCTCAGTCTACCGGGACAGGACCCCAGATACGCAGTATTTT
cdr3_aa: CASSVYRDRTPDTQYF

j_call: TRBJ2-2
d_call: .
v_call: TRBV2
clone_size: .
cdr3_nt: TGTGCCAGCAGACAGGTCCTCAACACCGGGGAGCTGTTTTTT
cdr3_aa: CASRQVLNTGELFF

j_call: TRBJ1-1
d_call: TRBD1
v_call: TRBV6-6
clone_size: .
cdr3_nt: TGTGCCAGCAGTTACGCTCCCTCAACAGGGGCCGGAGCTTTCTTT
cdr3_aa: CASSYAPSTGAGAFF

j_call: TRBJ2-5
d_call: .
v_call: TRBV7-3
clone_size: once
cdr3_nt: TGTGCCAGCAGCTTAGCCCCCGAGAGAGAGACCCAGTACTTC
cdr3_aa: CASSLAPERETQYF

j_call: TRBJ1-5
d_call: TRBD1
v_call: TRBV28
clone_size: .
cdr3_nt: TGTGCCAGCAGGGTGACAGGGCGGGGGCCCCAGCATTTT
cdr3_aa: CASRVTGRGPQHF

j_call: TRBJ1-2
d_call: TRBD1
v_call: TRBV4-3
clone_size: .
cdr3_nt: TGCGCCAGCAGCCACCTAACAGGGGGCAAAGGGTATGGCTACACCTTC
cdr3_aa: CASSHLTGGKGYGYTF

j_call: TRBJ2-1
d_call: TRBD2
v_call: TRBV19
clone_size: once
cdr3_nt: TGTGCCAGTAGTAATGAGCGGGAGGTGCCCGAGCAGTTCTTC
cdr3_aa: CASSNEREVPEQFF

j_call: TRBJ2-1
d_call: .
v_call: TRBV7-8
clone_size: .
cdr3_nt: TGTGCCAGCACAAAAGGCAGGGTTGACTACAATGAGCAGTTCTTC
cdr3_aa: CASTKGRVDYNEQFF

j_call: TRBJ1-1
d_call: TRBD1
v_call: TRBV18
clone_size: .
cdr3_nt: TGTGCCAGCTCACCTACAGGGGAATGGAACACTGAAGCTTTCTTT
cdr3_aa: CASSPTGEWNTEAFF

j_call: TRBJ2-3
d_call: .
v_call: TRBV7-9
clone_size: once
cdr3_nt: TGTGCCAGCAGCTTTTCTGGGGATACGCAGTATTTT
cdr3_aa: CASSFSGDTQYF

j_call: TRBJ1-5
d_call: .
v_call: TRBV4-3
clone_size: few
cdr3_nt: TGCGCCAGCAGCCAGTCCGCCCATCAGCCCCAGCATTTT
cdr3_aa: CASSQSAHQPQHF

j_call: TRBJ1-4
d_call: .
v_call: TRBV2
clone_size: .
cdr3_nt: TGTGCCAGCGGTGGGGACGGCGGGGCCGAAAAACTGTTTTTT
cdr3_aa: CASGGDGGAEKLFF

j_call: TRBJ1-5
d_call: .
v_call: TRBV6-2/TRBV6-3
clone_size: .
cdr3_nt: TGTGCCAGCAGTTACTCGGCTTTCGGTTTGGGACGTCAGCCCCAGCATTTT
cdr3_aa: CASSYSAFGLGRQPQHF

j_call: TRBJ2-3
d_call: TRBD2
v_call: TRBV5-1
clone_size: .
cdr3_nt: TGCGCCAGCAGCCCGGGGGGTCCTCTCACAGATACGCAGTATTTT
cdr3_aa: CASSPGGPLTDTQYF

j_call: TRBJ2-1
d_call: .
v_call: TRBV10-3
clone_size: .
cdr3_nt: TGTGCCAGCCTCCGGGACCCAGAGGGCAATGAGCAGTTCTTC
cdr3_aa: CASLRDPEGNEQFF

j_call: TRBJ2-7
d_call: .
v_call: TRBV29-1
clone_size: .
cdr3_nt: TGCAGCGTTGCAGGTATCAGGGGCTACGAGCAGTACTTC
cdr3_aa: CSVAGIRGYEQYF

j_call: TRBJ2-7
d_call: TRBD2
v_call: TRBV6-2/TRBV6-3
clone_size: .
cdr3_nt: TGTGCCAGCAGTAGAGGACTAGCCTCCTACGAGCAGTACTTC
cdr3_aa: CASSRGLASYEQYF

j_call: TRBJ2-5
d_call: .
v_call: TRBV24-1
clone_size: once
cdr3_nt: TGTGCCACCAGTGATGCCCGAGGATCAGGAGAGACCCAGTACTTC
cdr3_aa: CATSDARGSGETQYF

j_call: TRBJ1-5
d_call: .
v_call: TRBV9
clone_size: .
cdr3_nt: TGTGCCAGCAGCGTTTACGGTCATAGCAATCAGCCCCAGCATTTT
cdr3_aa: CASSVYGHSNQPQHF

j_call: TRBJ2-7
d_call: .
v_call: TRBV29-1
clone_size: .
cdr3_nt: TGCAGCGTCAACCGGGGGACCTACGAGCAGTACTTC
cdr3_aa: CSVNRGTYEQYF

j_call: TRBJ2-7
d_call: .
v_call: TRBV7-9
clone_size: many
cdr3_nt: TGTGCCAGCAGCTTAGGGGTCTACGAGCAGTACTTC
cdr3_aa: CASSLGVYEQYF

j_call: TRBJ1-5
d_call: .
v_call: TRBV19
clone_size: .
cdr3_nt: TGTGCCAGTAGTACCTCCCGGGAGGATCAGCCCCAGCATTTT
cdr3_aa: CASSTSREDQPQHF

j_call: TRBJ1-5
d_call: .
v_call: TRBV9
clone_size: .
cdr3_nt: TGTGCCAGCAGCGGGGTACTCGATACCCAGCCCCAGCATTTT
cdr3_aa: CASSGVLDTQPQHF

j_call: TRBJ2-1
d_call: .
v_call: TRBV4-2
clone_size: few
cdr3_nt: TGTGCCAGCAGTCTCAGCCAGGGTGGTACCTACAATGAGCAGTTCTTC
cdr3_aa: CASSLSQGGTYNEQFF

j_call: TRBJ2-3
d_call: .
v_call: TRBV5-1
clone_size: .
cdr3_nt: TGCGCCAGCAGCCTCTATGGCTGGTTACCCACCACCACTAGCACAGATACGCAGTATTTT
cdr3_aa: CASSLYGWLPTTTSTDTQYF